These 25 T cell receptor beta chains were sequenced from one sample in a study of OX40 agonist ivuxolimab in advanced cancers. Libraries were prepared by immunoSEQ multiplex PCR; TCRdb keeps only in-frame clonotypes and omits some of them. The profile covers some 77,000 clones, with 90% to 95% appearing a single time and 0.25% to 0.35% taken by the ten largest. The source was CD4+ or CD8+ T cells sorted from blood, collected in a trial of the OX40 agonist ivuxolimab. Receptors originate from an adult with an advanced solid tumor such as melanoma, head and neck, liver or kidney cancer.

The rearrangement uses TRBV19 and TRBJ2-3, with D tentatively TRBD1 (5 bases). This CDR3 contains 14 residues. V shed 6 bases and J shed 1 base, with 11 bases lying between them. Germline CDR1 and CDR2: LNHDA and SQIVND (reference sequence). CDR3 in DNA: TGTGCCAGTAGGAATCAGGGCGGCACAGATACGCAGTATTTT. This codes for CASRNQGGTDTQYF.

This rearrangement joins TRBV5-8 to TRBJ1-1; D gene unclear. Per the germline V gene, CDR1 is SGHTS and CDR2 is YDEGEE. Trimming cost V 0 bases and J 5 bases, with 11 bases left between them. CDR3 size: 14 residues. CDR3 region: CASSLGQLKTEAFF. DNA for the CDR3: TGTGCCAGCAGCTTGGGCCAGCTCAAAACTGAAGCTTTCTTT.

This chain connects TRBV6-5 to TRBJ1-1; a weak D match, TRBD1 (6 bases). Germline V lookup: CDR1 MNHEY, CDR2 SVGAGI. Trimming removed 5 bases at V and 1 base at J, with 8 bases between. This CDR3 contains 13 residues. The CDR3 loop reads CASSGDKNTEAFF. The DNA of the CDR3 is TGTGCCAGCAGTGGGGACAAGAACACTGAAGCTTTCTTT.

The V gene is TRBV5-1, the J gene TRBJ2-7, with 8 bases identical to TRBD1. CDR1 and CDR2 (germline): SGHRS, YFSETQ. The CDR3 has 15 residues. The V gene end was trimmed by 4 bases and the J gene end by 6 bases; junction bases not matched to a gene: 12. The CDR3 DNA reads as TGCGCCAGCAGCCCCATTCTCCAGACAGGGGTCGAGCAGTACTTC. Amino acids: CASSPILQTGVEQYF.

V gene TRBV11-2 combines with J gene TRBJ1-2, with 9 bases aligning to TRBD1. This CDR3 contains 13 residues. CDR1 SGHAT and CDR2 FQNNGV come from the germline V gene. J gave up 4 bases and V 5 bases, and 2 bases lay outside the gene matches. This chain's CDR3 is CASSPGQGYGYTF. In nucleotides, the CDR3 is TGTGCCAGCAGCCCGGGACAGGGCTATGGCTACACCTTC.

The J gene is TRBJ2-5, the V gene TRBV9; 11 nucleotides align to TRBD2. Germline assignment: CDR1 SGDLS and CDR2 YYNGEE. The CDR3 is 17 residues long. V was pared by 3 bases and J by 4 bases, with 11 bases of the junction left unmatched. The CDR3 region has the DNA TGTGCCAGCAGCGCCGGTCTTAGCGGGGGGGCCAGAGAGACCCAGTACTTC. Encoded protein: CASSAGLSGGARETQYF.

The chain combines TRBV30 with TRBJ2-7; no clear D gene. Germline V gives CDR1 GTSNPN, CDR2 SVGIG (reference sequence). V was clipped by 0 bases and J by 7 bases, with 7 bases between them. The CDR3 loop spans 11 amino acids. The CDR3 sequence is CAWSVVGEQYF. The CDR3 DNA reads as TGTGCCTGGAGTGTAGTGGGAGAGCAGTACTTC.

This rearrangement joins TRBV18 to TRBJ1-5; D unclear. V was trimmed by 2 bases and J by 1 base, leaving 0 bases between them. Germline CDR1 reads KGHSH; CDR2 reads LQKENI. The CDR3 consists of 12 residues. In DNA, the CDR3 is TGTGCCAGCTCACCAAGCAATCAGCCCCAGCATTTT. Amino acid sequence: CASSPSNQPQHF. The full variable domain, with the rest looked up from reference TRBV18 and TRBJ1-5, is NAGVMQNPRHLVRRRGQEARLRCSPMKGHSHVYWYRQLPEEGLKFMVYLQKENIIDESGMPKERFSAEFPKEGPSILRIQQVVRGDSAAYFCASSPSNQPQHFGDGTRLSIL.

The chain carries TRBV27 and TRBJ1-1, with D possibly being TRBD1 (6 bases). The V gene's germline CDR1 is MNHEY and CDR2 SMNVEV (reference sequence). The CDR3 length is 15 residues. Deletions cut 2 bases from V and 0 bases from J, with 10 bases between. As DNA, the CDR3 is TGTGCCAGCAGTTTAGGAGGGGGAGTGAACACTGAAGCTTTCTTT. Residues: CASSLGGGVNTEAFF.

This chain uses TRBV28 with TRBJ1-1, with D perhaps matching TRBD1 (5 bases). Trimming left V 7 bases short and J 7 bases short, with 16 bases between. Germline V CDR1 and CDR2: MDHEN, SYDVKM. The CDR3 has 13 amino acids. The CDR3 region is CASILSGAFEAFF. The CDR3 DNA sequence: TGTGCCAGCATCCTAAGTGGGGCATTTGAAGCTTTCTTT.

V gene TRBV5-8 combines with J gene TRBJ1-1; D remains unclear. Trimming took 0 bases from V and 4 from J, leaving 10 bases between them. Germline CDR1 and CDR2: SGHTS and YDEGEE. The CDR3 is 14 residues long. The CDR3 DNA reads TGTGCCAGCAGCTTGGGATCATACGGCACTGAAGCTTTCTTT. It codes for CASSLGSYGTEAFF.

V gene TRBV7-6 combines with J gene TRBJ1-4; 9 nucleotides match TRBD1. Germline trimming cut 3 bases from V and 7 bases from J; bases unmatched to any gene: 15. Germline lookup yields CDR1 SGHVS and CDR2 FNYEAQ. The CDR3 is made up of 18 amino acids. In nucleotides, the CDR3 is TGTGCCAGCAGCTTCTCCCGGACAGGGGCCTCCTCGGGTGAAAAACTGTTTTTT. Encoded protein: CASSFSRTGASSGEKLFF.

V is TRBV7-9 and J is TRBJ2-7; D call uncertain. The V gene's germline CDR1 is SEHNR and CDR2 FQNEAQ (reference sequence). Deletions cut 0 bases from V and 3 bases from J, with 6 bases between. This CDR3 comprises 13 residues. The CDR3 region is CASSLAIDYEQYF. DNA of the CDR3: TGTGCCAGCAGCTTAGCAATCGACTACGAGCAGTACTTC.

The chain recombines TRBV7-2 with TRBJ2-5; D call uncertain. Germline-derived CDR1 and CDR2 are SGHTA and FQGNSA. This CDR3 contains 15 residues. The V and J ends lost 0 bases and 6 bases respectively, with 14 bases between them. CDR3 protein: CASSLAGTGLKTQYF. The CDR3, as DNA: TGTGCCAGCAGCTTAGCGGGAACCGGTCTAAAGACCCAGTACTTC.

V usage is TRBV15 and J usage is TRBJ2-3, with 9 bases matching TRBD1. This CDR3 region has 14 residues. After removal of 5 bases from V and 2 bases from J, the junction contained 2 bases not matched to a gene. Per the germline V gene, CDR1 is LNHNV and CDR2 is YYDKDF (reference sequence). The CDR3 sequence: CATSWDRVTDTQYF. DNA of the CDR3: TGTGCCACCAGCTGGGACAGGGTCACAGATACGCAGTATTTT.

The chain has TRBV14 and TRBJ2-1; 10 positions agree with TRBD2. Germline CDR1 and CDR2: SGHDN and FVKESK. Losses at the gene ends were 4 bases for V and 4 bases for J; bases not matched to a gene: 7. The CDR3 covers 16 residues. This chain's CDR3 is CASSLFLSGGYNEQFF. The CDR3 DNA follows: TGTGCCAGCAGCCTCTTCCTTAGCGGGGGGTACAATGAGCAGTTCTTC.

The chain links TRBV18 to TRBJ1-2; a weak D match, TRBD1 (6 bases). This CDR3 contains 13 residues. Germline V gives CDR1 KGHSH, CDR2 LQKENI. V gave up 3 bases and J gave up 4 bases, with 9 bases separating them. CDR3 nucleotide sequence: TGTGCCAGCTCACCGGACAGTTTCTATGGCTACACCTTC. It specifies CASSPDSFYGYTF.

This sequence joins TRBV30 and TRBJ1-4, with D tentatively TRBD1 (6 bases). The CDR3 has 12 amino acids. V was shortened by 0 bases and J by 11 bases, with 10 bases between the two germline ends. The germline gives CDR1 GTSNPN, CDR2 SVGIG (reference sequence). DNA of the CDR3: TGTGCCTGGAGTGTTGGGGGCTGGAAACTGTTTTTT. It encodes CAWSVGGWKLFF.

The chain combines TRBV18 with TRBJ2-7; TRBD2 matches 10 bases. Germline V gives CDR1 KGHSH, CDR2 LQKENI. The CDR3 sequence is 16 residues long. V trimming: 6 bases; J trimming: 5 bases; junction bases outside the gene matches: 13. The CDR3 is CASSGTLLAGRDEQYF. The CDR3 DNA follows: TGTGCCAGCTCCGGTACCCTACTAGCGGGACGGGACGAGCAGTACTTC.

This chain uses TRBV19 with TRBJ2-1, with 8 nucleotides matching TRBD2. V shed 1 base and J 8 bases; nucleotides not matched to a gene: 13. The germline gives CDR1 LNHDA, CDR2 SQIVND (reference sequence). The CDR3 contains 17 residues. In DNA, the CDR3 is TGTGCCAGTAGTATAGCCACACGCGGGACTAGTCTTTATGAGCAGTTCTTC. Protein: CASSIATRGTSLYEQFF.

The gene calls are TRBV13 and TRBJ1-2; no clear D. Deletions cut 8 bases from V and 4 bases from J, with 11 bases between. CDR3 length: 12 residues. Looked up from germline, CDR1 is PRHDT and CDR2 is FYEKMQ (reference sequence). For the CDR3, the DNA is TGTGCCAGCGCTCCATCGGGCTATGGCTACACCTTC. It yields the protein CASAPSGYGYTF.

Note on this clone: At one end the junction does not follow the germline gene, possibly because of a read error. The chain is built from TRBV11-3 and TRBJ2-7; 11 bases fit TRBD1. This CDR3 is built from 15 residues. Germline assignment: CDR1 SGHNT and CDR2 YENEEA. CDR3 DNA: TGTGTCAGCAGCTTAGGGGGGACAGGGGGCTACGAGCAGTACTTC. Protein: CVSSLGGTGGYEQYF.

This clone appeared a single time. This chain connects TRBV21-1 to TRBJ2-4; the table's D call TRBD1 went unverified against the DNA. TRBV21-1 has pseudogene status. This CDR3 is 20 amino acids long. The CDR3 reads CASSKERRDRGTVAKNIQYF. CDR3 DNA sequence: TGTGCCAGCAGCAAAGAAAGACGGGACAGGGGAACAGTAGCCAAAAACATTCAGTACTTC.

The gene calls are TRBV7-9 and TRBJ2-1; D is uncertain. The CDR3 is made up of 14 amino acids. V was clipped by 2 bases and J by 3 bases, with 8 bases between them. Germline-derived CDR1 and CDR2 are SEHNR and FQNEAQ (reference sequence). The CDR3 DNA follows: TGTGCCAGCAGCTTACTAGGTATCTACAATGAGCAGTTCTTC. The encoded protein is CASSLLGIYNEQFF.

The sample holds one count of this clone. V and J are TRBV7-8 and TRBJ2-2, with no clear D. V lost 5 bases to trimming and J lost 6 bases, with 10 bases between them. The CDR3 is 13 residues long. The germline V gene has CDR1 SGHVS and CDR2 FQNEAQ. The CDR3 is CASSPPAPGELFF. The CDR3 bases are TGTGCCAGCAGCCCCCCGGCCCCCGGGGAGCTGTTTTTT.